Sequencing of this TCR beta chain was carried out in a study of blood T cells in healthy people across ages. A word on this clonotype: Antigen: not known.

Alongside a J-beta primer mix, a sample-barcoded 5' primer served in a second PCR lasting about 7 to 12 cycles. TCRdb used MiXCR to reprocess the 5' RACE reads, holding one entry per CDR3 protein. In the table there are roughly 800,000 distinct CDR3 sequences, nearly 60% of which are singletons. This CDR3 spans 16 amino acids. V gave up 0 bases and J gave up 1 base, with 13 bases separating them. Germline V gene sequence: CDR1 MNHEY, CDR2 SVGAGI. Findings and caveats of the study: Among T cells, TCR beta diversity per million cells dropped roughly linearly as age rose.

The chain carries TRBV6-5 and TRBJ2-7; D not certain. The sequenced sample was blood. This clonotype was sampled from a man in his thirties or forties in good health. CDR3 DNA: TGTGCCAGCAGTTACTCCGACACCGCAAAGTCCTACGAGCAGTACTTC. Residues: CASSYSDTAKSYEQYF.